What follows are 23 T cell receptor beta chains derived from one specimen sequenced in a study of cytomegalovirus exposure and HLA in healthy donors. Here immunoSEQ multiplex PCR was the method, and the copy in TCRdb shows in-frame clones only, minus some. The sample includes tens of thousands of clones, under 96% of them seen just once. Sequences were obtained from PBMCs. Every receptor here comes from a woman aged 18-29 years in good health and CMV-seropositive.

The chain has TRBV6-1 and TRBJ2-7, with 9 bases fitting TRBD2. Germline CDR1 is MNHNS and CDR2 is SASEGT. Unmatched junction bases numbered 4, after V lost 6 bases and J lost 1 base. This CDR3 is built from 14 residues. CDR3 coding DNA: TGTGCCAGCAGCAGACTAGCGGAGTCCTACGAGCAGTACTTC. It is translated as CASSRLAESYEQYF.

V usage is TRBV11-2 and J usage is TRBJ2-7; 12 nucleotides line up with TRBD2. CDR3 length equals 16 residues. V shed 6 bases, J shed 7 bases, and the junction held 13 bases outside the gene matches. Germline lookup yields CDR1 SGHAT and CDR2 FQNNGV. CDR3 DNA: TGTGCCAGCAGGGGTCCCTCGACTAGCGGGAGTGAGGAGCAGTACTTC. The encoded protein is CASRGPSTSGSEEQYF.

The chain combines TRBV7-2 with TRBJ1-4; no reliable D call. The CDR3 length is 14 residues. V lost 5 bases, J lost 7 bases, and 14 bases lay in between. In germline, CDR1 is SGHTA, CDR2 FQGNSA. The CDR3 DNA is TGTGCCAGCAGCCATTACCTCGGCGGTGAAAAACTGTTTTTT. Encoded protein: CASSHYLGGEKLFF.

In its sample, this clone was seen once. CDR3 DNA: TGTGCCAGCAGCATAGGGACAGGGGGCAATCAGCCCCAGCATTTT. Its protein product is CASSIGTGGNQPQHF. The gene calls are TRBV9 and TRBJ1-5; TRBD1 matches 10 bases. The junction had 3 bases not matched to a gene; V was cut back by 4 bases and J by 2 bases. CDR3 size: 15 residues. Germline V gives CDR1 SGDLS, CDR2 YYNGEE.

The chain is built from TRBV7-2 and TRBJ1-2, with 9 bases that match TRBD1. Germline V gene lookup returns CDR1 SGHTA and CDR2 FQGNSA. The junction had 7 bases not matched to a gene; V was cut back by 1 base and J by 7 bases. The CDR3 is 15 residues long. CDR3 sequence reads: CASSLGEGQGIGYTF. The CDR3 DNA reads TGTGCCAGCAGCTTAGGTGAGGGACAGGGAATTGGCTACACCTTC.

V usage is TRBV28 and J usage is TRBJ2-4; a possible D gene is TRBD1 (5 bases). The V gene lost 8 bases and the J gene lost 4 bases, with 15 bases spanning the gap. The CDR3 length is 14 residues. Looked up from germline, CDR1 is MDHEN and CDR2 is SYDVKM. CDR3 loop: CASADRNRKNIQYF. CDR3 nucleotides: TGTGCCAGCGCCGACAGAAACAGAAAAAACATTCAGTACTTC.

V and J are TRBV27 and TRBJ2-1, with D possibly matching TRBD2 (5 bases). V was pared by 0 bases and J by 12 bases, with 15 bases between. In germline, CDR1 is MNHEY, CDR2 SMNVEV (reference sequence). This CDR3 contains 14 residues. CDR3 sequence reads: CASSLSPGHSVQFF. CDR3 DNA sequence: TGTGCCAGCAGTTTATCCCCTGGCCATAGCGTGCAGTTCTTC.

The V and J genes are TRBV28 and TRBJ2-7; possible D gene TRBD1, 6 bases. Per the germline V gene, CDR1 is MDHEN and CDR2 is SYDVKM. Trimming pared 7 bases from V and 2 bases from J, leaving 12 bases between. CDR3 length equals 13 residues. The chain's CDR3 is CASTRDTTYEQYF. DNA of the CDR3: TGTGCCAGCACCCGGGACACCACCTACGAGCAGTACTTC.

This chain connects TRBV7-9 to TRBJ2-3; 10 bases agree with TRBD2. The CDR3 covers 15 residues. V lost 4 bases, J lost 6 bases, and 7 bases stayed unmatched. Germline values: CDR1 SEHNR, CDR2 FQNEAQ (reference sequence). The CDR3 bases are TGTGCCAGCAGCTCCGTTAGCGGGAGGACGGATACGCAGTATTTT. Translated, it gives CASSSVSGRTDTQYF.

The CDR3 spells CATSRDQAYNEQFF. In DNA form, the CDR3 reads TGTGCCACCAGCAGAGACCAGGCCTACAATGAGCAGTTCTTC. The chain carries TRBV15 and TRBJ2-1; D is ambiguous. This CDR3 spans 14 amino acids. V shed 0 bases and J shed 2 bases, with 5 bases lying between them. Germline-derived CDR1 and CDR2 are LNHNV and YYDKDF (reference sequence).

The chain joins TRBV19 to TRBJ2-1, with TRBD2 identical over 7 bases. Per germline, CDR1 LNHDA and CDR2 SQIVND (reference sequence). The CDR3 is made up of 14 amino acids. Unmatched junction bases numbered 3, after V lost 3 bases and J lost 4 bases. CDR3 amino acids: CASSMASGYNEQFF. As DNA, the CDR3 is TGTGCCAGTAGTATGGCTAGCGGATACAATGAGCAGTTCTTC.

The chain employs TRBV7-9 and TRBJ2-7; 9 bases map to TRBD2. The CDR3 covers 13 residues. V trimming: 5 bases; J trimming: 4 bases; junction bases outside the gene matches: 3. Germline assignment: CDR1 SEHNR and CDR2 FQNEAQ (reference sequence). The CDR3 nucleotides are TGTGCCAGCAGCGCGGGGGGGGGATACGAGCAGTACTTC. As protein: CASSAGGGYEQYF.

J is TRBJ2-1 and V is TRBV6-5; 8 nucleotides agree with TRBD2. V was clipped by 2 bases and J by 1 base; unmatched bases: 4. This CDR3 is built from 16 residues. Germline V gene sequence: CDR1 MNHEY, CDR2 SVGAGI. The CDR3 nucleotides are TGTGCCAGCAGTTACGGGACTAGTGAGTCCTACAATGAGCAGTTCTTC. Translated, it gives CASSYGTSESYNEQFF.

The CDR3 protein is CASSSTGSGSEKLFF. CDR3 nucleotide sequence: TGTGCCAGCAGTTCTACAGGGTCGGGAAGTGAAAAACTGTTTTTT. The chain joins TRBV28 to TRBJ1-4; tentative D call: TRBD1 (6 bases). The germline gives CDR1 MDHEN, CDR2 SYDVKM. Trimming pared 4 bases from V and 7 bases from J, leaving 16 bases between. The CDR3 contains 15 residues. Full variable domain (remainder filled in from reference TRBV28 and TRBJ1-4): DVKVTQSSRYLVKRTGEKVFLECVQDMDHENMFWYRQDPGLGLRLIYFSYDVKMKEKGDIPEGYSVSREKKERFSLILESASTNQTSMYLCASSSTGSGSEKLFFGSGTQLSVL.

CDR3 DNA sequence: TGTGCCAGCAAAGGAGATCTCGGTACGGGACTCCTCATTCTGGGCAATCAGCCCCAGCATTTT. Translating gives CASKGDLGTGLLILGNQPQHF. The chain has TRBV28 and TRBJ1-5; possibly TRBD1 for D (5 bases). This CDR3 is 21 amino acids long. Germline V lookup: CDR1 MDHEN, CDR2 SYDVKM. The V end was cut by 7 bases, the J end by 2 bases, with 33 bases between.

V usage is TRBV7-3 and J usage is TRBJ2-1, with 9 nucleotides matching TRBD2. Trimming took 5 bases from V and 9 from J; bases not matched to a gene: 5. Germline V CDR1 and CDR2: SGHTA, FQGTGA. The CDR3 spans 13 residues. Written as DNA, the CDR3 is TGTGCCAGCAGCGACTCGACTAGCGGTGAGCAGTTCTTC. Translated: CASSDSTSGEQFF.

J is TRBJ2-7 and V is TRBV18, with 8 bases identical to TRBD2. This CDR3 spans 16 amino acids. Trimming took 0 bases from V and 2 from J; bases not matched to a gene: 6. Germline V gene data show CDR1 as KGHSH and CDR2 as LQKENI. In DNA, the CDR3 is TGTGCCAGCTCACCACCTCCTAGCGGGCCCGCCTACGAGCAGTACTTC. Its translation: CASSPPPSGPAYEQYF.

The chain recombines TRBV5-8 with TRBJ2-7, with 9 nucleotides matching TRBD1. From germline, CDR1 is SGHTS and CDR2 YDEGEE. V lost 7 bases to trimming and J lost 7 bases; unmatched junction nucleotides: 15. This CDR3 is 15 amino acids long. The CDR3: CASYRNRDRANEQYF. The DNA for the CDR3 is TGTGCCAGCTACCGGAACCGGGACAGGGCCAATGAGCAGTACTTC.

The V gene is TRBV27, the J gene TRBJ2-7, with 9 nucleotides matching TRBD2. V lost 7 bases and J lost 5; bases outside the gene matches: 6. CDR3 length: 13 amino acids. Germline V gene sequence: CDR1 MNHEY, CDR2 SMNVEV (reference sequence). The CDR3 DNA reads as TGTGCCAGCACTGTTAGCGGGAGACACGAGCAGTACTTC. This codes for CASTVSGRHEQYF.

The V and J genes are TRBV29-1 and TRBJ1-1; 9 bases are a match to TRBD1. The germline V gene encodes CDR1 SQVTM and CDR2 ANQGSEA. The V segment lost 5 bases and the J segment 11 bases; nucleotides outside the gene matches: 6. The CDR3 loop spans 11 amino acids. DNA of the CDR3: TGCAGCGTTTTACAGGGGGCTGGGGCTTTCTTT. Its translation is CSVLQGAGAFF.

The CDR3 sequence: CAISPTGGAETEAFF. CDR3 DNA sequence: TGTGCCATCAGTCCTACAGGGGGGGCGGAGACTGAAGCTTTCTTT. The chain carries TRBV10-3 and TRBJ1-1; TRBD1 matches at 8 bases. Germline loops: CDR1 ENHRY, CDR2 SYGVKD. The CDR3 consists of 15 residues. J was trimmed by 5 bases and V by 5 bases; bases with no gene match: 10.

The sample holds one count of this clone. The chain links TRBV14 to TRBJ2-5, with D possibly TRBD2 on 5 matching bases. This CDR3 is 14 amino acids long. Deletions cut 4 bases from V and 7 bases from J, with 16 bases between. From germline, CDR1 is SGHDN and CDR2 FVKESK. The CDR3 bases are TGTGCCAGCAGCCCGTCGGCGCTTGAGGGGACCCAGTACTTC. Its translation: CASSPSALEGTQYF.

This clone was picked up one time. The rearrangement uses TRBV20-1 and TRBJ1-2; weak D call: TRBD1 (6 bases). This CDR3 comprises 10 residues. Germline V gene lookup returns CDR1 DFQATT and CDR2 SNEGSKA (reference sequence). The CDR3 DNA reads as TGCAGGGGAGGGGGTGACGGCTACACCTTC. It translates to CRGGGDGYTF.